Listed here are 6 T cell receptor beta chains from one sample, sequenced in a study of OX40 agonist ivuxolimab in advanced cancers. TCRdb's table, derived via immunoSEQ multiplex PCR, lists solely in-frame clones and lacks some. This sample carries tens of thousands of clones, approximately 86% of them seen once, and the ten largest clones take 5.5% to 7%. The sequencing here drew on CD4+ or CD8+ T cells sorted from blood, taken in a trial of the OX40 agonist ivuxolimab. These receptors came from an adult with an advanced solid tumor such as melanoma, head and neck, liver or kidney cancer.

This clone turned up a few times. The chain employs TRBV7-2 and TRBJ1-3, with 9 bases matching TRBD1. This CDR3 is built from 19 residues. Germline CDR1 is SGHTA and CDR2 is FQGNSA. The V gene end was trimmed by 4 bases and the J gene end by 7 bases; junction bases not matched to a gene: 20. The CDR3 bases are TGTGCCAGCAGCTCCCAAAACCCCCGGGACAGGGTTTCGTTTAACACCATATATTTT. It translates to CASSSQNPRDRVSFNTIYF. Drawing the rest from reference TRBV7-2 and TRBJ1-3, the complete variable domain is GAGVSQSPSNKVTEKGKDVELRCDPISGHTALYWYRQSLGQGLEFLIYFQGNSAPDKSGLPSDRFSAERTGGSVSTLTIQRTQQEDSAVYLCASSSQNPRDRVSFNTIYFGEGSWLTVV.

The genes are TRBV25-1 and TRBJ2-5; 9 bases map to TRBD1. This CDR3 is 13 amino acids long. Unmatched junction bases numbered 3, after V lost 5 bases and J lost 5 bases. Germline CDR1 is MGHDK and CDR2 is SYGVNS. In DNA, the CDR3 is TGTGCCAGCAGTAACAGGGGGCGGGAGACCCAGTACTTC. Protein: CASSNRGRETQYF. The variable domain in full, completed from reference TRBV25-1 and TRBJ2-5, reads EADIYQTPRYLVIGTGKKITLECSQTMGHDKMYWYQQDPGMELHLIHYSYGVNSTEKGDLSSESTVSRIRTEHFPLTLESARPSHTSQYLCASSNRGRETQYFGPGTRLLVL.

The chain is built from TRBV2 and TRBJ2-7; D may be TRBD2 (5 bases). CDR1 SNHLY and CDR2 FYNNEI come from the germline V gene. The CDR3 contains 11 residues. V lost 10 bases, J lost 3 bases, and 10 bases lay in between. Here the CDR3 DNA reads TGTGCCAACGGGAAGGGCTACGAGCAGTACTTC. Protein sequence: CANGKGYEQYF.

CDR3 in DNA: TGTGCCAGCAGCAAAACTCCCCCCGGGACTAGCGGCTACGAGCAGTACTTC. Its protein is CASSKTPPGTSGYEQYF. The chain couples TRBV21-1 to TRBJ2-7; the table's TRBD2 call for D was not verified on the DNA. TRBV21-1 corresponds to a pseudogene. This CDR3 has 17 amino acids.

This chain links TRBV28 with TRBJ2-1; 7 positions match TRBD2. Unmatched junction bases numbered 3, after V lost 5 bases and J lost 5 bases. The length of the CDR3 is 13 residues. In germline, CDR1 is MDHEN, CDR2 SYDVKM. DNA for the CDR3: TGTGCCAGCAGTCCCGGGGGGAACAATGAGCAGTTCTTC. It is translated as CASSPGGNNEQFF. Looking up the rest from reference TRBV28 and TRBJ2-1 gives the full variable domain: DVKVTQSSRYLVKRTGEKVFLECVQDMDHENMFWYRQDPGLGLRLIYFSYDVKMKEKGDIPEGYSVSREKKERFSLILESASTNQTSMYLCASSPGGNNEQFFGPGTRLTVL.

The rearrangement uses TRBV5-4 and TRBJ2-5; D possibly matches TRBD1 or TRBD2 (5 bases each). Germline assignment: CDR1 SGHNT and CDR2 YYREEE (reference sequence). This CDR3 contains 15 residues. The V and J ends lost 0 bases and 0 bases respectively, with 9 bases between them. CDR3 nucleotide sequence: TGTGCCAGCAGCTTGGTTTGGGACGACCAAGAGACCCAGTACTTC. It is translated as CASSLVWDDQETQYF.